This T cell receptor (beta chain) was found in a study of blood T cell repertoires in COVID-19. Study-wide context: COVID-19 samples, acute and convalescent, were from the United States, Italy and Spain.

The CDR3 has 16 residues. Germline CDR1 is KGHSH and CDR2 is LQKENI. J lost 8 bases, V lost 3 bases, and 13 bases had no gene match. Sequenced by immunoSEQ multiplex PCR; TCRdb stores in-frame clones only, minus some. The sample includes around 340,000 clones, around 80% of them seen just once. This sequence originates from a young man with active or convalescent COVID-19. The V call is TRBV18, the J call TRBJ2-4, with 7 bases identical to TRBD2. The sample comprised peripheral blood. The CDR3 DNA sequence: TGTGCCAGCTCACCGCTTTGGGAGGGATCGAGCCACATTCAGTACTTC. This sequence encodes CASSPLWEGSSHIQYF.